Below are 13 T cell receptor beta chains sequenced from a single sample in a study of blood T cell repertoires in COVID-19. Generated by immunoSEQ multiplex PCR, the TCRdb table keeps only in-frame clones and is missing some. The data show tens of thousands of clones, about 87% seen once. Sequencing was carried out using peripheral blood. Receptors were obtained from a man in his sixties with active COVID-19.

V usage is TRBV19 and J usage is TRBJ2-7; 9 bases fit TRBD1. CDR1 LNHDA and CDR2 SQIVND come from the germline V gene (reference sequence). This CDR3 comprises 14 residues. The V and J ends lost 5 bases and 4 bases, in that order; junction bases with no gene match: 6. CDR3 bases: TGTGCCAGTAGTCAGGGGACAGGGATATACGAGCAGTACTTC. It codes for CASSQGTGIYEQYF. The variable domain in full, completed from reference TRBV19 and TRBJ2-7, reads DGGITQSPKYLFRKEGQNVTLSCEQNLNHDAMYWYRQDPGQGLRLIYYSQIVNDFQKGDIAEGYSVSREKKESFPLTVTSAQKNPTAFYLCASSQGTGIYEQYFGPGTRLTVT.

The chain has TRBV5-1 and TRBJ2-5, with 9 nucleotides matching TRBD1. Germline-derived CDR1 and CDR2 are SGHRS and YFSETQ. Trimming at V came to 3 bases and at J to 4 bases, leaving 7 bases not matched to a gene. CDR3 length equals 15 residues. The CDR3 sequence is CASSSRTGAGETQYF. For the CDR3, the DNA is TGCGCCAGCAGCTCGAGGACAGGGGCTGGAGAGACCCAGTACTTC. The complete variable domain, with remaining parts taken from reference TRBV5-1 and TRBJ2-5, reads KAGVTQTPRYLIKTRGQQVTLSCSPISGHRSVSWYQQTPGQGLQFLFEYFSETQRNKGNFPGRFSGRQFSNSRSEMNVSTLELGDSALYLCASSSRTGAGETQYFGPGTRLLVL.

This clone was seen just once. The rearrangement joins TRBV4-3 to TRBJ1-5, with D possibly TRBD1 on 6 matching bases. This CDR3 contains 18 residues. V was cut by 0 bases and J by 0 bases, with 15 bases left in between. Germline CDR1 LGHNA, CDR2 YSLEER. The CDR3 DNA is TGCGCCAGCAGCCAAGATCCCCAGGGGCTAGGTAGCAATCAGCCCCAGCATTTT. It specifies CASSQDPQGLGSNQPQHF.

The genes are TRBV2 and TRBJ1-2; 9 bases agree with TRBD1. CDR3 length: 16 amino acids. J was trimmed by 4 bases and V by 7 bases; bases with no gene match: 13. The germline V gene has CDR1 SNHLY and CDR2 FYNNEI. The DNA for the CDR3 is TGTGCCAGCACGCCCACAACAGGGGGCGCGGGCTATGGCTACACCTTC. Its translation is CASTPTTGGAGYGYTF.

The chain links TRBV14 to TRBJ1-4, with 7 bases lining up with TRBD1. The J segment lost 6 bases and the V segment lost 0 bases, leaving 4 bases of the junction unmatched. Germline CDR1 SGHDN, CDR2 FVKESK. The CDR3 totals 15 residues. CDR3 sequence: CASSQEEGADEKLFF. CDR3 nucleotides: TGTGCCAGCAGCCAAGAAGAGGGGGCGGATGAAAAACTGTTTTTT.

This clone was observed a handful of times. V usage is TRBV27 and J usage is TRBJ2-5; tentative D call: TRBD2 (7 bases). In germline, CDR1 is MNHEY, CDR2 SMNVEV (reference sequence). The CDR3 length is 15 residues. Deletions cut 6 bases from V and 7 bases from J, with 21 bases between. The CDR3 loop reads CASRAREDSKGTQYF. Here the CDR3 DNA reads TGTGCCAGCAGGGCCCGGGAGGACAGCAAGGGGACCCAGTACTTC.

As regards this clone: A read error may account for a junction end that differs from germline. The V and J genes are TRBV7-7 and TRBJ2-5, with TRBD1 identical over 7 bases. Germline-derived CDR1 and CDR2 are SSHAT and FNYEAQ (reference sequence). The CDR3 is 14 residues long. Here the CDR3 DNA reads TGTGCTAGCAGCAAGACAGGGTTCTCAGAGACCCAGTACTTC. Protein: CASSKTGFSETQYF.

This rearrangement joins TRBV14 to TRBJ2-1; no clear D. V was trimmed by 1 base and J by 8 bases, leaving 9 bases between them. The germline CDR1 and CDR2 sequences are SGHDN and FVKESK. This CDR3 region has 13 residues. CDR3: CASSQGLVDEQFF. CDR3 DNA sequence: TGTGCCAGCAGCCAAGGGCTAGTCGATGAGCAGTTCTTC.

The V gene is TRBV6-5, the J gene TRBJ2-3, with 7 bases that match TRBD2. Germline V lookup: CDR1 MNHEY, CDR2 SVGAGI. The trim removed 0 bases at V and 10 bases at J, leaving 10 bases unmatched. This CDR3 region has 15 residues. CDR3 loop: CASSYSIFGREAQYF. Written as DNA, the CDR3 is TGTGCCAGCAGTTACTCGATATTCGGTCGGGAGGCGCAGTATTTT.

The CDR3 nucleotides are TGTGCCAGCAGCGCCGGGACAGGGACGGAGGTAGCTTTCTTT. Translated: CASSAGTGTEVAFF. The chain joins TRBV5-6 to TRBJ1-1; 9 bases line up with TRBD1. Germline values: CDR1 SGHDT, CDR2 YYEEEE. V was clipped by 4 bases and J by 10 bases; unmatched bases: 11. The CDR3 covers 14 residues.

The gene calls are TRBV2 and TRBJ1-4, with 7 positions matching TRBD1. This CDR3 contains 15 residues. The germline V gene has CDR1 SNHLY and CDR2 FYNNEI. J lost 10 bases, V lost 0 bases, and 8 bases had no gene match. CDR3 protein: CASSEARVTGAKLFF. CDR3 DNA: TGTGCCAGCAGTGAAGCGCGCGTTACAGGGGCAAAACTGTTTTTT.

The rearrangement links TRBV5-1 to TRBJ1-4, with 10 bases identical to TRBD1. Trimming cost V 4 bases and J 8 bases; bases outside gene matches: 5. Germline V CDR1 and CDR2: SGHRS, YFSETQ. The CDR3 covers 14 residues. CDR3 nucleotides: TGCGCCAGCAGCCGACAGGGGGCGGGGGAAAAACTGTTTTTT. Its protein is CASSRQGAGEKLFF.

The CDR3 nucleotides read TGTGCCAGCAGCCTGTCCGCGGGGGCCTACGAGCAGTACTTC. Translated, it gives CASSLSAGAYEQYF. The chain recombines TRBV5-4 with TRBJ2-7, with TRBD2 matching over 7 bases. This CDR3 is built from 14 residues. The junction had 6 bases not matched to a gene; V was cut back by 4 bases and J by 2 bases. CDR1 is SGHNT and CDR2 is YYREEE in the germline V gene (reference sequence). Supplemented by reference TRBV5-4 and TRBJ2-7, the full variable domain reads ETGVTQSPTHLIKTRGQQVTLRCSSQSGHNTVSWYQQALGQGPQFIFQYYREEENGRGNFPPRFSGLQFPNYSSELNVNALELDDSALYLCASSLSAGAYEQYFGPGTRLTVT.